A selection of T cell receptor beta chains follows, all from one sample in a study of OX40 agonist ivuxolimab in advanced cancers. Here immunoSEQ multiplex PCR was the method, and the copy in TCRdb shows in-frame clones only, minus some. This sample has about 60,000 clones; roughly 87% occur once, and the top ten carry roughly 2.4%. The starting material was CD4+ or CD8+ T cells sorted from blood, obtained in a trial of the OX40 agonist ivuxolimab. All receptors derive from an adult with an advanced solid tumor such as melanoma, head and neck, liver or kidney cancer. The CDR3 runs from the conserved cysteine through the conserved F or W. The order of the fields is J gene, V gene, clone size, D gene, CDR3 DNA, CDR3 protein. The D gene is left open where the match is weak. Clone sizes are given selectively: once, few, many, or a class where the clone is expanded.

TRBJ2-3	TRBV5-1	-	-	TGCGCCAGCAGCTTGGGCCGGAGCACAGATACGCAGTATTTT	CASSLGRSTDTQYF
TRBJ1-1	TRBV19	-	-	TGTGCCAGTAGTATGACAGGGAACACTGAAGCTTTCTTT	CASSMTGNTEAFF
TRBJ2-5	TRBV5-4	-	-	TGTGCCAGCAGCTTGGCCTTTGAGACCCAGTACTTC	CASSLAFETQYF
TRBJ1-2	TRBV7-2	-	-	TGTGCCAGCAGCTCGTTAGGACTGCTCTATGGCTACACCTTC	CASSSLGLLYGYTF
TRBJ2-1	TRBV7-6	-	TRBD2	TGTGCCAGCAGCTTAGGGGGGGGAGGGGTTAATGAGCAGTTCTTC	CASSLGGGGVNEQFF
TRBJ1-5	TRBV27	-	TRBD1	TGTGCCAGCAGTTCCGTTACAGGGGCAGCCACTTTCAATCAGCCCCAGCATTTT	CASSSVTGAATFNQPQHF
TRBJ1-1	TRBV6-1	-	-	TGTGCCAGCAGTGAAGAATGGGTTACTGAAGCTTTCTTT	CASSEEWVTEAFF
TRBJ2-7	TRBV6-5	-	TRBD2	TGTGCCAGCAGTCGGACTAGCGGGAGCTACGAGCAGTACTTC	CASSRTSGSYEQYF
TRBJ2-7	TRBV27	-	-	TGTGCCAGCAGATCGTATAGCGGAGCGGTCCCCGAGCAGTACTTC	CASRSYSGAVPEQYF
TRBJ1-1	TRBV11-2	once	-	TGTGCCAGCAGCTTAGGTCATCAGACTGAAGCTTTCTTT	CASSLGHQTEAFF
TRBJ1-2	TRBV6-1	-	-	TGTGCCAGCAGTGAAACACCGGAGGGTAGCTACACCTTC	CASSETPEGSYTF
TRBJ2-4	TRBV6-1	-	TRBD1	TGTGCCAGCTCCCGACAGGGGACGGACATTCAGTACTTC	CASSRQGTDIQYF
TRBJ1-1	TRBV6-5	-	TRBD1	TGTGCCAGCAGTTCCCGGGACAGGGGGTCTCCTGAAGCTTTCTTT	CASSSRDRGSPEAFF
TRBJ1-1	TRBV6-1	-	TRBD1	TGTGCCAGCAGTGAAACTAGGCGGGACAGGGATTCTTTCTTT	CASSETRRDRDSFF
TRBJ1-5	TRBV19	few	-	TGTGCCAGTACGGCGGGGTCGGGCAATCAGCCCCAGCATTTT	CASTAGSGNQPQHF
TRBJ2-2	TRBV7-7	-	TRBD2	TGTGCCAGCAGCCCACGGACTAGCGGGAGCGCCAACACCGGGGAGCTGTTTTTT	CASSPRTSGSANTGELFF
TRBJ2-3	TRBV7-6	-	-	TGTGCCAGCAGCTCCCATGGGGATACGCAGTATTTT	CASSSHGDTQYF
TRBJ2-1	TRBV28	-	TRBD2	TGTGCCAGCAGTTTTCGGACTAGACAGTTCTTC	CASSFRTRQFF
TRBJ2-3	TRBV14	few	-	TGTGCCAGCAGCCAGGCTAGGAATGTGGGAGATACGCAGTATTTT	CASSQARNVGDTQYF
TRBJ1-4	TRBV7-2	-	-	TGTGCCAGCAGCTTAAACAGGGCAACTAATGAAAAACTGTTTTTT	CASSLNRATNEKLFF
TRBJ2-7	TRBV6-1	-	-	TGTGCCAGCAGTGTATCCGGGAGTGGGTACGAGCAGTACTTC	CASSVSGSGYEQYF
TRBJ2-2	TRBV19	-	TRBD2	TGTGCCAGTGGACTAGCGGGAGTACGAACGAACACCGGGGAGCTGTTTTTT	CASGLAGVRTNTGELFF
TRBJ2-5	TRBV19	-	-	TGTGCCAGTAGTATCCAGGTAACCGAGACCCAGTACTTC	CASSIQVTETQYF
TRBJ2-7	TRBV11-3	-	TRBD1	TGTGCCAGCAGCTACCCGTTCGGACAGGGTTCGGTCGAGCAGTACTTC	CASSYPFGQGSVEQYF
TRBJ1-5	TRBV10-3	-	TRBD1	TGTGCCATCAGTTTAGACAGGGGACTCAATCAGCCCCAGCATTTT	CAISLDRGLNQPQHF
TRBJ1-2	TRBV11-2	-	-	TGTGCCAGCAGCTTAGATAGCTATGGCTACACCTTC	CASSLDSYGYTF
TRBJ2-7	TRBV11-2	-	-	TGTGCCAGCAGCTTAACGTTGGGGAGCCACGAGCAGTACTTC	CASSLTLGSHEQYF
TRBJ1-4	TRBV2	-	TRBD1	TGTGCCAGCAGGCCGGACAGGGGCACTAATGAAAAACTGTTTTTT	CASRPDRGTNEKLFF
TRBJ2-7	TRBV28	-	-	TGTGCCAGCAGTTTATTACCTTTATTGGAGGGGCCCCCGTACTTC	CASSLLPLLEGPPYF
TRBJ2-7	TRBV5-1	-	TRBD2	TGCGCCAGCAGCCCGGGACTAGCGGGAGCCGAGCAGTACTTC	CASSPGLAGAEQYF
TRBJ1-1	TRBV11-2	-	-	TGTGCCAGCAGCCGGATCGAGGACACTGAAGCTTTCTTT	CASSRIEDTEAFF
TRBJ2-7	TRBV7-6	-	TRBD1	TGTGCCAGCAGCCCCACCGGGACAGGGGAGCAGTACTTC	CASSPTGTGEQYF
TRBJ1-5	TRBV4-1	-	-	TGCGCCAGCAGCCAAGGGGATATGGGGCTGGGGGGCCAGCCCCAGCATTTT	CASSQGDMGLGGQPQHF
TRBJ2-1	TRBV19	-	-	TGTGCCAGTAGTAGGATTAATGAGCAGTTCTTC	CASSRINEQFF
TRBJ2-7	TRBV4-2	-	-	TGTGCCAGCAGCCCCAGACTCGGAGGCGAGCAGTACTTC	CASSPRLGGEQYF
TRBJ2-4	TRBV20-1	-	-	TGCAGTGCTAGAGATCGGGGCATTCAGTACTTC	CSARDRGIQYF
TRBJ2-7	TRBV7-7	once	-	TGTGCCAGCAGCTTAGATCAGGGACCTTACGAGCAGTACTTC	CASSLDQGPYEQYF
TRBJ2-3	TRBV19	once	-	TGTGCCCCTAGGGAGCCTTATACGCAGTATTTT	CAPREPYTQYF
TRBJ2-5	TRBV7-2	-	TRBD1	TGTGCCAGCAGCTTAACTGGGACAGATCAAGAGACCCAGTACTTC	CASSLTGTDQETQYF
TRBJ2-7	TRBV10-1	-	-	TGCGCCAGCATCTACAGCCTGGGACAATTTGGTTACGAGCAGTACTTC	CASIYSLGQFGYEQYF
TRBJ2-7	TRBV30	-	TRBD2	TGTGCCTGGAGCCCGGGACTAGCGAACGAGCAGTACTTC	CAWSPGLANEQYF
TRBJ1-2	TRBV9	-	-	TGTGCCAGCAGCCAAGCAGGAGGGTTTAACTATGGCTACACCTTC	CASSQAGGFNYGYTF
TRBJ2-1	TRBV2	-	TRBD2	TGTGCCAGCAGAAGAACTACTAGCGGGAGTATTTCCTACAATGAGCAGTTCTTC	CASRRTTSGSISYNEQFF
TRBJ2-5	TRBV7-2	-	-	TGTGCCAGCAGCTTTGGCGGAGGAGCGCAAGAGACCCAGTACTTC	CASSFGGGAQETQYF
TRBJ2-3	TRBV12-5	-	TRBD2	TGTGCTAGTGGTTTGGGACTAGCGGGGGTTACAGATACGCAGTATTTT	CASGLGLAGVTDTQYF
TRBJ2-5	TRBV7-2	once	TRBD2	TGTGCCAGCAGCTTAGCTAGCGGGAGGGTGGAGACCCAGTACTTC	CASSLASGRVETQYF
TRBJ1-4	TRBV11-2	-	-	TGTGCCAGCAGCTTAATGCGGGGAGCAACTAATGAAAAACTGTTTTTT	CASSLMRGATNEKLFF
TRBJ2-7	TRBV29-1	medium-sized	TRBD2	TGCAGCGTTGCGATCGGGGGGAGCTCCTACGAGCAGTACTTC	CSVAIGGSSYEQYF
TRBJ2-1	TRBV27	-	-	TGTGCCAGCAGTCGCGCGAAGTCGTTCTCCTACAATGAGCAGTTCTTC	CASSRAKSFSYNEQFF
TRBJ1-2	TRBV6-5	few	-	TGTGCCAGCCGGTACCCGGGCGGGGACTATGGCTACACCTTC	CASRYPGGDYGYTF
TRBJ1-1	TRBV6-6	-	-	TGTGCCAGCTCCAAGGGGGTGAACACTGAAGCTTTCTTT	CASSKGVNTEAFF
TRBJ2-5	TRBV5-1	-	-	TGCGCCAGCGGTATGGAAGAGACCCAGTACTTC	CASGMEETQYF
TRBJ2-7	TRBV6-6	-	-	TGTGCCAGCGGAAATGTCCTGGACCGAGCCTACGAGCAGTACTTC	CASGNVLDRAYEQYF
TRBJ2-1	TRBV10-2	-	-	TGCGCCAGCAGTGGAGGTAATGAGCAGTTCTTC	CASSGGNEQFF
TRBJ2-3	TRBV29-1	-	TRBD1	TGCAGCCTTACGGGGACAGCTGCAGATACGCAGTATTTT	CSLTGTAADTQYF
TRBJ1-4	TRBV7-9	once	-	TGTGCCAGCAGCACATACACAACAACTAATGAAAAACTGTTTTTT	CASSTYTTTNEKLFF
TRBJ2-7	TRBV27	-	-	TGTGCCAGCAGTTCCCGGATATCGGACCGCCTCGGTCGGGAGCAGTACTTC	CASSSRISDRLGREQYF
TRBJ2-7	TRBV12-5	-	-	TGTGCTAGTGGTCGCACAGGGATGCAGTACTTC	CASGRTGMQYF